Listed below are T cell receptor beta chains from one sample, sequenced in a study of cytomegalovirus exposure and HLA in healthy donors. Data came from immunoSEQ multiplex PCR; TCRdb stores just in-frame clones and leaves some out. The repertoire holds over 250,000 clones, with around 90% as singletons. The sequencing sample was made of PBMCs. All receptors derive from a woman in her twenties or thirties in good health and CMV-seropositive. Both conserved end residues are part of each CDR3. D genes are given only for firm matches. Clone size is shown for a subset of rows, as once, few, many or a class of expanded clone.

DNA	CDR3	V	J	D	size
TGTGCCAGCAGCCCTAGACTAGCGGGGAAGGATGAGCAGTTCTTC	CASSPRLAGKDEQFF	TRBV7-3	TRBJ2-1	TRBD2	.
TGTGCCAGCACTGGGGGGAGAGACTACTACGAGCAGTACTTC	CASTGGRDYYEQYF	TRBV28	TRBJ2-7	.	.
TGCGCCAGCAGCCTAGACAGGGAATATGGCTACACCTTC	CASSLDREYGYTF	TRBV5-1	TRBJ1-2	TRBD1	.
TGTGCCTGCCGAAAGGGACTAGCGGGCCCGGAACTCTACGAGCAGTACTTC	CACRKGLAGPELYEQYF	TRBV30	TRBJ2-7	TRBD2	.
TGTGCCAGCAGTGAGACAACCCCAATAGACAATGAGCAGTTCTTC	CASSETTPIDNEQFF	TRBV6-1	TRBJ2-1	.	.
TGTGCCAGCAGCATTGTGGCTTACAATGAGCAGTTCTTC	CASSIVAYNEQFF	TRBV7-2	TRBJ2-1	.	.
TGTGCCAGCAGTTACTCCGGCGGGACCTACGAGCAGTACTTC	CASSYSGGTYEQYF	TRBV6-5	TRBJ2-7	.	.
TGTGCCAGCAGAATTACGACAGGGCTTTATGGCTACACCTTC	CASRITTGLYGYTF	TRBV28	TRBJ1-2	TRBD1	.
TGTGCCAGCAGCGCCCTCAGATCGGGACAGAACCATAGCAATCAGCCCCAGCATTTT	CASSALRSGQNHSNQPQHF	TRBV9	TRBJ1-5	TRBD1	.
TGTGCCAGCAGCCGCAACAGGGATAGCTACGAGCAGTACTTC	CASSRNRDSYEQYF	TRBV4-2	TRBJ2-7	.	.
TGCGCCAGCAGCGTTCCCGGGTTCGAAGCTTTCTTT	CASSVPGFEAFF	TRBV4-3	TRBJ1-1	.	.
TGTGCCAGCAGCGCGCCCGGGACATACACAGATACGCAGTATTTT	CASSAPGTYTDTQYF	TRBV9	TRBJ2-3	.	.
TGTGCCAGCTCACCACCGGGTCCATCTGGGGCCAACGTCCTGACTTTC	CASSPPGPSGANVLTF	TRBV18	TRBJ2-6	.	.
TGTGCCAGCAGTCCACAGGGGGCGGGGCAGCCCCAGCATTTT	CASSPQGAGQPQHF	TRBV6-6	TRBJ1-5	TRBD1	.
TGTGCCAGCAGGGAGTCCATGAACACTGAAGCTTTCTTT	CASRESMNTEAFF	TRBV28	TRBJ1-1	.	.
TGCGCCAGCAGCTTGGCAGGGACTGTCACCGAGCAGTACTTC	CASSLAGTVTEQYF	TRBV4-1	TRBJ2-7	.	.
TGTGCCAGTAGTTATGGCAATCAGCCCCAGCATTTT	CASSYGNQPQHF	TRBV19	TRBJ1-5	.	.
TGTGCCAGCAGTTACACCGGGACAGGGGTGGAAAAACTGTTTTTT	CASSYTGTGVEKLFF	TRBV27	TRBJ1-4	TRBD1	.
TGTGCCTGGAGCCGGGGAGCTTCTAGCACAGATACGCAGTATTTT	CAWSRGASSTDTQYF	TRBV30	TRBJ2-3	.	.
TGTGCCAGTAGCTACTCTGGACTAGCGAGACAGACCCAGTACTTC	CASSYSGLARQTQYF	TRBV19	TRBJ2-5	TRBD2	.
TGTGCCAGCAGCTTAGGGGACCGGCTAGCGGTGTACGAGCAGTACTTC	CASSLGDRLAVYEQYF	TRBV7-9	TRBJ2-7	TRBD2	.
TGTGCCAGCAGCCTGTATAAGACAGGTGCCTACGAGCAGTACTTC	CASSLYKTGAYEQYF	TRBV11-1	TRBJ2-7	.	.
TGCAGCGTTGCTAGGGACAGGAACACCGGGGAGCTGTTTTTT	CSVARDRNTGELFF	TRBV29-1	TRBJ2-2	TRBD1	.
TGTGCCAGCAGCGTAGAGGGTGGAAACTACGAGCAGTACTTC	CASSVEGGNYEQYF	TRBV9	TRBJ2-7	.	few
TGTGCCAGCAGTGATGGGACAGAAGACTACGAGCAGTACTTC	CASSDGTEDYEQYF	TRBV6-5	TRBJ2-7	TRBD1	.
TGCGCCAGCAGCGTCATTACCGGGTCGACCTACGAGCAGTACTTC	CASSVITGSTYEQYF	TRBV5-1	TRBJ2-7	.	.
TGTGCCACCCGTGAGACAGGGGCCGTTGGGGACGAGCAGTACTTC	CATRETGAVGDEQYF	TRBV15	TRBJ2-7	TRBD1	.
TGTGCCAGCATTGGGGTCTATGGCTACACCTTC	CASIGVYGYTF	TRBV6-1	TRBJ1-2	.	.
TGTGCCAGCAGCGTAGCAGGGGGACAGGCCTACGAGCAGTACTTC	CASSVAGGQAYEQYF	TRBV9	TRBJ2-7	TRBD1	.
TGTGCCAGCAGCCGCCGGGACGGCGACCAAGAGACCCAGTACTTC	CASSRRDGDQETQYF	TRBV7-9	TRBJ2-5	.	.
TGTGCCAGCAGTGCTAAGCTCTCGAACTATGGCTACACCTTC	CASSAKLSNYGYTF	TRBV25-1	TRBJ1-2	.	.
TGTGCCAGCAGTGCCTGGGGAAGATATGGCTACACCTTC	CASSAWGRYGYTF	TRBV25-1	TRBJ1-2	.	.
TGTGCCAGCACCGTAGAAGCGGGGATCCAAGAGACCCAGTACTTC	CASTVEAGIQETQYF	TRBV9	TRBJ2-5	TRBD2	.
TGTGCCAGCAGACCGATCCACCGGGACCGCTCTGGAAACACCATATATTTT	CASRPIHRDRSGNTIYF	TRBV28	TRBJ1-3	.	.
TGTGCCAGCAGCGTAGACTGGCAGGGTGGGCAGCCCCAGCATTTT	CASSVDWQGGQPQHF	TRBV9	TRBJ1-5	.	once
TGCGCCAGCAGCTTGACCTCGGGACAGAGAAGCTCCTACGAGCAGTACTTC	CASSLTSGQRSSYEQYF	TRBV5-1	TRBJ2-7	TRBD1	.
TGTGCCATCAGTGTGGGGAACGGAGAAAATCAGCCCCAGCATTTT	CAISVGNGENQPQHF	TRBV10-3	TRBJ1-5	.	once
TGTGCCAGCAGCGACCCGGATGGTGTCCCCCTGGGTAGGCCCAACACTGAAGCTTTCTTT	CASSDPDGVPLGRPNTEAFF	TRBV9	TRBJ1-1	.	.
TGTGCCAGTAGTATAAGCCTCCAACGAGGGGGCTTAGGTTCACCCCTCCACTTT	CASSISLQRGGLGSPLHF	TRBV19	TRBJ1-6	TRBD1	few
TGTGCCAGCAGAACCGGGACAGGGGGCTACGAGCAGTACTTC	CASRTGTGGYEQYF	TRBV6-5	TRBJ2-7	TRBD1	.
TGCGCCAGCAGCTCTCATCCGGGGGGGCCAGGTGAGACCCAGTACTTC	CASSSHPGGPGETQYF	TRBV5-1	TRBJ2-5	TRBD2	.
TGCAGCGTTGATATTTATGGGGACGGATTCAATGAGCAGTTCTTC	CSVDIYGDGFNEQFF	TRBV29-1	TRBJ2-1	.	.
TGCGCCAGCAGCCAAGAAGGGCAGGGACCCTACAATGAGCAGTTCTTC	CASSQEGQGPYNEQFF	TRBV4-1	TRBJ2-1	.	.
TGTGCCAGCAGTTACTATGGACAGCCAAATCAGCCCCAGCATTTT	CASSYYGQPNQPQHF	TRBV6-6	TRBJ1-5	.	.
TGTGCCAGTAGTTGGGTAAACTCACCCCTCCACTTT	CASSWVNSPLHF	TRBV19	TRBJ1-6	.	.
TGTGCCAGCAGCGATTCGATTACGGACCAAGAGACCCAGTACTTC	CASSDSITDQETQYF	TRBV4-2	TRBJ2-5	.	.
TGTGCCAGCAGTGATCCGGGACAGGGAGGGGATAACTATGGCTACACCTTC	CASSDPGQGGDNYGYTF	TRBV25-1	TRBJ1-2	TRBD1	.
TGTGCCAGCAGTGAACTTGGTACCTACGAGCAGTACTTC	CASSELGTYEQYF	TRBV6-1	TRBJ2-7	.	once
TGTGCCAGCAGCAGAAGACAGGGACCCTACGAGCAGTACTTC	CASSRRQGPYEQYF	TRBV28	TRBJ2-7	TRBD1	.
TGTGCCAGCTCACCTTCGCGGGGAGGGACTGAAGCTTTCTTT	CASSPSRGGTEAFF	TRBV18	TRBJ1-1	.	.
TGTGCCAGAAGAACGGGACAAGACTACGAGCAGTACTTC	CARRTGQDYEQYF	TRBV7-3	TRBJ2-7	.	.
TGTGCCAGCAGTGCAGGGGGCGGATATGGCTACACCTTC	CASSAGGGYGYTF	TRBV6-5	TRBJ1-2	TRBD1	.
TGTGCTAGTGGTTTGGTTGGGACTGGAGCTAACTATGGCTACACCTTC	CASGLVGTGANYGYTF	TRBV12-5	TRBJ1-2	.	.
TGTGCCAGCAGTGAGGGGACAGGGGGACGTCATGAAGCTTTCTTT	CASSEGTGGRHEAFF	TRBV2	TRBJ1-1	TRBD1	.
TGTGCCACCAGCGGCGCGGGGACGAACACCGGGGAGCTGTTTTTT	CATSGAGTNTGELFF	TRBV15	TRBJ2-2	.	.